This TCR beta chain emerged from a study of blood T cell repertoires in COVID-19. Across the whole study: The cDNA or gDNA used as material had been derived from T cells, B-cell-depleted T cells, or PBMCs.

Data came from immunoSEQ multiplex PCR; TCRdb stores just in-frame clones and leaves some out. The data hold tens of thousands of clones, with 80% to 90% observed a single time. This receptor was identified in a man aged 50 to 60 with active COVID-19. Source material: peripheral blood.

In nucleotides, the CDR3 is TGCGCCAGCAGCTTCCTACTAGCGGGAGGAGGGGGAGATACGCAGTATTTT. This translates into CASSFLLAGGGGDTQYF. This chain connects TRBV5-1 to TRBJ2-3; 12 positions agree with TRBD2. CDR1 SGHRS and CDR2 YFSETQ come from the germline V gene. V gave up 2 bases and J gave up 5 bases; unmatched junction bases: 9. CDR3 size: 17 residues.